In its sample, the clone carrying this T cell receptor (beta chain) was seen a few times. The record originates from a study of blood T cell repertoires in COVID-19. Study context: Acute and convalescent COVID-19 specimens originated in the United States, Italy and Spain. T cells, B-cell-depleted T cells, or PBMCs provided the cDNA or gDNA that served as material.

CDR3 size: 14 residues. The V end was cut by 0 bases, the J end by 15 bases, with 15 bases between. CDR1 and CDR2 from the germline V gene are MNHEY and SVGEGT. Under the authors' procedure: Cell counts per sample came from amplifying reference gene primers. Sequenced by immunoSEQ multiplex PCR; TCRdb stores in-frame clones only, minus some. V and J calls and clone size are as listed in that table; D and trimming were resolved from the DNA. The sample gives some 200,000 clones, about 76% of which show up once; more than 6.5% is in the top ten. Input material: peripheral blood. This receptor was identified in a woman aged 45-60 years with active or convalescent COVID-19. V and J are TRBV6-2 or TRBV6-3 and TRBJ1-6; weak D call: TRBD1 (5 bases). The CDR3 is CASSYSTEKGILHF. The CDR3 DNA reads TGTGCCAGCAGTTACTCTACTGAAAAGGGGATCCTCCACTTT.